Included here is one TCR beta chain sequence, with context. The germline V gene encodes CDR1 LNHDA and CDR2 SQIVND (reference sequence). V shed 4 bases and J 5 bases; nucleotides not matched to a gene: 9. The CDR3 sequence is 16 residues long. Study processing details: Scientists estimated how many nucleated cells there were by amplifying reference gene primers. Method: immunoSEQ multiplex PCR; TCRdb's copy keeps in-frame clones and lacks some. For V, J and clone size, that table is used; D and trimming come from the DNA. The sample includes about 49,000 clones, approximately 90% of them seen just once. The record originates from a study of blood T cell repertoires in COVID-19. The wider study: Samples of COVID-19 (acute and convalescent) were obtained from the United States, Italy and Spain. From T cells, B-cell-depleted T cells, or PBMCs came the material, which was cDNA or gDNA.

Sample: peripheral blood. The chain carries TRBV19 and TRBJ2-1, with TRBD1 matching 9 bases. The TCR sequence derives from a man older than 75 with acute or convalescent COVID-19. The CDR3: CASSTLPGQGHNEQFF. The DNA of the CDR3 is TGTGCCAGTAGTACGCTGCCGGGACAGGGCCACAATGAGCAGTTCTTC. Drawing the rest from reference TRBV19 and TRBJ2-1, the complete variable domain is DGGITQSPKYLFRKEGQNVTLSCEQNLNHDAMYWYRQDPGQGLRLIYYSQIVNDFQKGDIAEGYSVSREKKESFPLTVTSAQKNPTAFYLCASSTLPGQGHNEQFFGPGTRLTVL.